This TCR beta chain was profiled in a study of control samples from healthy donors and cancer patients. This CDR3 spans 13 amino acids. Deletions cut 7 bases from V and 7 bases from J, with 13 bases between. The germline V gene has CDR1 SGHAT and CDR2 FQNNGV. Repertoires were generated with immunoSEQ multiplex PCR, while TCRdb's copy carries only in-frame clones and drops some. The sample contains some 140,000 clones, around nine tenths of which appear only once. The sample consisted of blood. This clonotype originated in a woman in her twenties or thirties in good health. The V call is TRBV11-2, the J call TRBJ2-2, with a weak D call TRBD2 (6 bases). The DNA of the CDR3 is TGTGCCAGCAAACCCTCGGGAGACGGGGAGCTGTTTTTT. Translated: CASKPSGDGELFF.